This note documents a single T cell receptor (beta chain) sequence. This record comes from a study of blood T cell repertoires in COVID-19. The protocol was immunoSEQ multiplex PCR, while the TCRdb copy is restricted to in-frame clones and leaves out a portion. The sample includes over 35,000 clones, 88% seen only once; the top ten take around 8.3%. The length of the CDR3 is 15 residues. CDR1 MNHEY and CDR2 SVGEGT come from the germline V gene. Trimming took 2 bases from V and 0 from J, leaving 11 bases between them. The chain carries TRBV6-2 or TRBV6-3 and TRBJ2-7; D call uncertain. The sample consisted of peripheral blood. This sequence originates from a man aged 45-65 years with acute or convalescent COVID-19. The CDR3 here is CASSYGASGSYEQYF. The CDR3 DNA reads as TGTGCCAGCAGTTACGGCGCTAGTGGCTCCTACGAGCAGTACTTC.